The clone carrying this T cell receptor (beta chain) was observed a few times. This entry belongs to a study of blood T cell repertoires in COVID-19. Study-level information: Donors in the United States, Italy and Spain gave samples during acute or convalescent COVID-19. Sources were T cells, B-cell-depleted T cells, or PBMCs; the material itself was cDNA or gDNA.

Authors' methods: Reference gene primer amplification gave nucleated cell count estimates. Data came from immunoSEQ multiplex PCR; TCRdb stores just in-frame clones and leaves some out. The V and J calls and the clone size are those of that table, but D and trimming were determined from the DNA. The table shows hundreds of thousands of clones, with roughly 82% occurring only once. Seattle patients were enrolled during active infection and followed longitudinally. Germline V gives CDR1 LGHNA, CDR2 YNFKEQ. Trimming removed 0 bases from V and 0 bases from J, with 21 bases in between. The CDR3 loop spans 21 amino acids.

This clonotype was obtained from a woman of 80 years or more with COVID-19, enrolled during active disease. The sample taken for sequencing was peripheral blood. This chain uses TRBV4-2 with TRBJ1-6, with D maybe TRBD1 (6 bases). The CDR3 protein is CASSQDPLGGQKSSYNSPLHF. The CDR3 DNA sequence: TGTGCCAGCAGCCAAGACCCGCTCGGCGGACAGAAAAGCTCCTATAATTCACCCCTCCACTTT.